Each of the 24 T cell receptor beta chains below was sequenced from the same sample in a study of blood T cell repertoires in COVID-19. Libraries were prepared by immunoSEQ multiplex PCR; TCRdb keeps only in-frame clonotypes and omits some of them. The sample has more than 200,000 clones; more than 65% are singletons. The sample was peripheral blood. The receptors were sampled from a woman aged 80 or older with acute or convalescent COVID-19.

This chain links TRBV11-2 with TRBJ2-1, with 9 bases aligning to TRBD2. The V gene's germline CDR1 is SGHAT and CDR2 FQNNGV. Trimming removed 5 bases from V and 5 bases from J; junction bases left unmatched: 7. The CDR3 sequence is 15 residues long. The CDR3 spells CASSPSAGGNNEQFF. The CDR3 coding sequence is TGTGCCAGCAGCCCCTCCGCGGGGGGGAACAATGAGCAGTTCTTC.

The chain uses TRBV2 and TRBJ1-5; D ambiguous. The CDR3 is 14 residues long. Trimming stripped 6 bases from V and 4 bases from J, with 13 bases between. In germline, CDR1 is SNHLY, CDR2 FYNNEI. For the CDR3, the DNA is TGTGCCAGCAGGTGGAAACAGATTAATCAGCCCCAGCATTTT. Amino acids: CASRWKQINQPQHF. The full variable domain, rest sourced from reference TRBV2 and TRBJ1-5, is EPEVTQTPSHQVTQMGQEVILRCVPISNHLYFYWYRQILGQKVEFLVSFYNNEISEKSEIFDDQFSVERPDGSNFTLKIRSTKLEDSAMYFCASRWKQINQPQHFGDGTRLSIL.

This chain joins TRBV5-6 and TRBJ2-2, with TRBD1 matching 10 bases. Germline V lookup: CDR1 SGHDT, CDR2 YYEEEE. V shed 4 bases, J shed 3 bases, and the junction held 3 bases outside the gene matches. The CDR3 length is 15 residues. The CDR3 region is CASSTGTGDTGELFF. The CDR3 DNA reads as TGTGCCAGCAGCACGGGGACAGGGGACACCGGGGAGCTGTTTTTT.

J is TRBJ2-7 and V is TRBV7-8; 8 nucleotides align to TRBD2. With 1 base clipped from V and 0 bases from J, the junction kept 14 bases outside the gene matches. From germline, CDR1 is SGHVS and CDR2 FQNEAQ. This CDR3 comprises 19 residues. The CDR3 DNA follows: TGTGCCAGCAGCTTAGGACTGACTAGCGCCCGCCTTAGCTCCTACGAGCAGTACTTC. This sequence encodes CASSLGLTSARLSSYEQYF. The variable domain in full, completed from reference TRBV7-8 and TRBJ2-7, reads GAGVSQSPRYKVAKRGQDVALRCDPISGHVSLFWYQQALGQGPEFLTYFQNEAQLDKSGLPSDRFFAERPEGSVSTLKIQRTQQEDSAVYLCASSLGLTSARLSSYEQYFGPGTRLTVT.

V gene TRBV19 combines with J gene TRBJ1-6; 8 nucleotides align to TRBD1. The V segment lost 6 bases and the J segment 7 bases; nucleotides outside the gene matches: 5. This CDR3 is 14 amino acids long. Germline CDR1 reads LNHDA; CDR2 reads SQIVND (reference sequence). Here the CDR3 reads CASRQDRVNSPLHF. The CDR3 coding sequence is TGTGCCAGTAGGCAGGACAGGGTAAATTCACCCCTCCACTTT. Complete variable domain (other parts from reference TRBV19 and TRBJ1-6): DGGITQSPKYLFRKEGQNVTLSCEQNLNHDAMYWYRQDPGQGLRLIYYSQIVNDFQKGDIAEGYSVSREKKESFPLTVTSAQKNPTAFYLCASRQDRVNSPLHFGNGTRLTVT.

DNA of the CDR3: TGTGCCAGTAGTGGACAGGGAAACTCCTACAATGAGCAGTTCTTC. Residues: CASSGQGNSYNEQFF. V and J are TRBV19 and TRBJ2-1, with 8 positions matching TRBD1. V shed 5 bases, J shed 0 bases, and the junction held 3 bases outside the gene matches. There are 15 residues in the CDR3. Per the germline V gene, CDR1 is LNHDA and CDR2 is SQIVND (reference sequence).

V gene TRBV4-2 combines with J gene TRBJ1-1; D call uncertain. The ends were cut back, 3 bases at V and 0 bases at J, with 5 bases in the middle. This CDR3 is built from 13 residues. CDR1 is LGHNA, CDR2 YNFKEQ, per germline. The CDR3 loop is CASSQNMNTEAFF. The CDR3, as DNA: TGTGCCAGCAGCCAGAACATGAACACTGAAGCTTTCTTT.

This clone was seen just once. This chain links TRBV5-3 with TRBJ1-2; 9 bases align to TRBD1. TRBV5-3 belongs to the ORF category, with a function that is uncertain. The CDR3 contains 15 residues. Trimming took 3 bases from V and 2 from J; bases not matched to a gene: 5. Written as DNA, the CDR3 is TGTGCCAGAAGCTCGGACAGGGGACGGAACTATGGCTACACCTTC. Translation: CARSSDRGRNYGYTF.

A few counts support this clone. The genes are TRBV12-3 or TRBV12-4 and TRBJ1-5; D gene uncertain. Trimming shortened V by 2 bases and J by 8 bases, and 10 bases separated the two germline ends. This CDR3 contains 13 residues. The CDR3 DNA sequence: TGTGCCAGCAGTTTACGGGTCGGGGAGCCCCAGCATTTT. Translation: CASSLRVGEPQHF.

V usage is TRBV28 and J usage is TRBJ1-4, with 7 bases lining up with TRBD1. Trimming took 6 bases from V and 8 from J; bases not matched to a gene: 12. Germline loops: CDR1 MDHEN, CDR2 SYDVKM. This CDR3 region has 15 residues. The CDR3 nucleotides read TGTGCCAGCAGGCTAAACAGGGGAATGGGAGAAAAACTGTTTTTT. This codes for CASRLNRGMGEKLFF.

The CDR3 loop is CASSLGGWRNQPQHF. Here the CDR3 DNA reads TGTGCCAGCAGCTTAGGAGGTTGGAGAAATCAGCCCCAGCATTTT. The chain employs TRBV11-2 and TRBJ1-5; D not certain. V was cut by 1 base and J by 4 bases, with 11 bases left in between. The CDR3 has 15 residues. Germline V lookup: CDR1 SGHAT, CDR2 FQNNGV.

CDR3 protein: CASSPQVGHFSTIYF. The CDR3 DNA reads TGTGCCAGCAGCCCGCAGGTTGGACATTTCTCCACCATATATTTT. V gene TRBV7-8 combines with J gene TRBJ1-3, with a tentative D call TRBD1 (5 bases). Germline V gives CDR1 SGHVS, CDR2 FQNEAQ. The CDR3 has 15 residues. V was trimmed by 5 bases and J by 9 bases, leaving 20 bases between them.

CDR3 DNA sequence: TGCGCCAGCAGCCCAGTTAGCGGGAGGGCTACAGATACGCAGTATTTT. Its translation is CASSPVSGRATDTQYF. V is TRBV5-1 and J is TRBJ2-3, with TRBD2 matching 11 bases. The CDR3 length is 16 residues. CDR1 SGHRS and CDR2 YFSETQ come from the germline V gene. V trimming: 4 bases; J trimming: 3 bases; junction bases outside the gene matches: 7. Using reference TRBV5-1 and TRBJ2-3 for the parts outside the CDR3, the full variable domain is KAGVTQTPRYLIKTRGQQVTLSCSPISGHRSVSWYQQTPGQGLQFLFEYFSETQRNKGNFPGRFSGRQFSNSRSEMNVSTLELGDSALYLCASSPVSGRATDTQYFGPGTRLTVL.

The chain combines TRBV18 with TRBJ1-6, with TRBD1 matching 7 bases. Trimming took 2 bases from V and 9 from J; bases not matched to a gene: 10. Germline V gene data show CDR1 as KGHSH and CDR2 as LQKENI. The CDR3 contains 16 residues. CDR3 DNA sequence: TGTGCCAGCTCACCAGGGACAGAATCCCTGAGTTCACCCCTCCACTTT. This encodes CASSPGTESLSSPLHF.

V usage is TRBV15 and J usage is TRBJ1-5; D not resolved. The ends were cut back, 0 bases at V and 3 bases at J, with 9 bases in the middle. CDR1 LNHNV and CDR2 YYDKDF come from the germline V gene (reference sequence). The CDR3 extends over 15 amino acids. The CDR3 here is CATSRDGQTNQPQHF. Written as DNA, the CDR3 is TGTGCCACCAGCAGAGATGGGCAGACCAATCAGCCCCAGCATTTT.

The gene calls are TRBV5-8 and TRBJ1-5; a weak D match, TRBD1 (5 bases). Germline V gene sequence: CDR1 SGHTS, CDR2 YDEGEE. V lost 2 bases and J 8 bases, leaving 11 bases between the germline ends. There are 13 residues in the CDR3. In nucleotides, the CDR3 is TGTGCCAGCAGCTTTCCAGGGCCGGAGCCCCAGCATTTT. It encodes CASSFPGPEPQHF. The complete variable domain, with remaining parts taken from reference TRBV5-8 and TRBJ1-5, reads EAGVTQSPTHLIKTRGQQATLRCSPISGHTSVYWYQQALGLGLQFLLWYDEGEERNRGNFPPRFSGRQFPNYSSELNVNALELEDSALYLCASSFPGPEPQHFGDGTRLSIL.

The rearrangement joins TRBV7-6 to TRBJ2-7; 11 bases line up with TRBD2. J lost 2 bases, V lost 4 bases, and 7 bases had no gene match. The CDR3 is made up of 16 amino acids. Germline CDR1 and CDR2: SGHVS and FNYEAQ. Here the CDR3 DNA reads TGTGCCAGCAGCTCTCTAGCGGGGGGCCCAACCTACGAGCAGTACTTC. Translation: CASSSLAGGPTYEQYF. The variable domain in full, completed from reference TRBV7-6 and TRBJ2-7, reads GAGVSQSPRYKVTKRGQDVALRCDPISGHVSLYWYRQALGQGPEFLTYFNYEAQQDKSGLPNDRFSAERPEGSISTLTIQRTEQRDSAMYRCASSSLAGGPTYEQYFGPGTRLTVT.

The J gene is TRBJ2-5, the V gene TRBV19; 8 bases are a match to TRBD1. The CDR3 covers 13 residues. Germline V gene sequence: CDR1 LNHDA, CDR2 SQIVND (reference sequence). With V trimmed by 3 bases and J by 7 bases, 4 bases remained unmatched. The chain's CDR3 is CASSMAQGGTQYF. For the CDR3, the DNA is TGTGCCAGTAGTATGGCACAGGGGGGGACCCAGTACTTC.

This clone was recorded once. The chain uses TRBV5-1 and TRBJ2-1; 8 positions match TRBD2. With 3 bases clipped from V and 0 bases from J, the junction kept 20 bases outside the gene matches. This CDR3 is 21 amino acids long. The germline V gene encodes CDR1 SGHRS and CDR2 YFSETQ. The CDR3 DNA sequence: TGCGCCAGCAGCTACCTGGGAAGCGGGGGCCGAATGAGAAGCTCCTACAATGAGCAGTTCTTC. Protein sequence: CASSYLGSGGRMRSSYNEQFF.

The rearrangement uses TRBV9 and TRBJ2-1; D unresolved. V gave up 0 bases and J gave up 9 bases, with 13 bases separating them. The CDR3 runs to 14 residues. Per the germline V gene, CDR1 is SGDLS and CDR2 is YYNGEE. The CDR3, as DNA: TGTGCCAGCAGCGTAGATGTGAGCTCAGGTGAGCAGTTCTTC. Translated, it gives CASSVDVSSGEQFF.

The chain combines TRBV7-7 with TRBJ2-1; 10 bases fit TRBD2. Germline CDR1 reads SSHAT; CDR2 reads FNYEAQ (reference sequence). V dropped 5 bases and J dropped 5; count of bases not matched to a gene: 9. The CDR3 extends over 16 amino acids. The CDR3 DNA follows: TGTGCCAGCAGCCGTAATAGCGGGAGGACGAACAATGAGCAGTTCTTC. Residues: CASSRNSGRTNNEQFF.

The chain combines TRBV3-1 (or the pseudogene TRBV3-2) with TRBJ1-5; D call uncertain. In germline, CDR1 is LGHDT, CDR2 YNNKEL (reference sequence). The V and J ends lost 1 base and 4 bases respectively, with 5 bases between them. The CDR3 length is 13 residues. CDR3 coding DNA: TGTGCCAGCAGCCAAGCGGGGAATCAGCCCCAGCATTTT. Protein product: CASSQAGNQPQHF.

This clone was detected once. The chain employs TRBV5-1 and TRBJ2-7; 8 bases line up with TRBD1. The junction had 3 bases not matched to a gene; V was cut back by 3 bases and J by 1 base. CDR3 size: 14 residues. Germline-derived CDR1 and CDR2 are SGHRS and YFSETQ. The CDR3, as DNA: TGCGCCAGCAGCTCCGGACAGGGTTCCTACGAGCAGTACTTC. It is translated as CASSSGQGSYEQYF.

The chain carries TRBV6-4 and TRBJ1-2; TRBD1 matches 9 bases. CDR3 length: 13 residues. CDR1 is MRHNA, CDR2 SNTAGT, per germline. V gave up 2 bases and J gave up 7 bases; unmatched junction bases: 2. This CDR3 reads CASSDGTGFGYTF. Written as DNA, the CDR3 is TGTGCCAGCAGTGACGGGACAGGGTTTGGCTACACCTTC.